This T cell receptor beta chain was identified in a study of blood T cell repertoires in COVID-19. Profiled with immunoSEQ multiplex PCR; TCRdb holds only in-frame clones, not every one. The profile shows 55,000 or so clones, about nine tenths of them singletons. This clone was recorded only once. This TCR was recovered from a middle-aged man with acute or convalescent COVID-19. The material sequenced was peripheral blood.

The DNA of the CDR3 is TGCGCCAGCAGCTTGGATCTAGCGGGAAGCACCGGGGAGCTGTTTTTT. It codes for CASSLDLAGSTGELFF. The V call is TRBV5-1, the J call TRBJ2-2, with 9 positions matching TRBD2. The CDR3 covers 16 residues. Losses at the gene ends were 0 bases for V and 4 bases for J; bases not matched to a gene: 4. Per germline, CDR1 SGHRS and CDR2 YFSETQ.